A single count supports the clone carrying this TCR beta chain. Antigen specificity is unknown. The CDR3 contains 15 residues. Germline V CDR1 and CDR2: LGHNA, YSLEER. V lost 2 bases to trimming and J lost 2 bases; unmatched junction nucleotides: 2. Measured with immunoSEQ multiplex PCR; TCRdb has only the in-frame clones, and not every one. The sample shows 150,000 to 200,000 clones, roughly 92% of them seen only once. This sample stems from a study of T cell responses to AZD1222 COVID-19 vaccine. Overall study results and limits: Females outnumbered males among donors, who were mostly white British; clonal diversity was possibly underestimated.

The chain is built from TRBV4-3 and TRBJ1-4, with 7 bases lining up with TRBD1. This specimen consisted of peripheral blood, obtained on day 0 of AZD1222 vaccination. This receptor was obtained from an adult in good health. The CDR3 nucleotides are TGCGCCAGCAGCCAACACAGGGGCACTAATGAAAAACTGTTTTTT. The encoded protein is CASSQHRGTNEKLFF.